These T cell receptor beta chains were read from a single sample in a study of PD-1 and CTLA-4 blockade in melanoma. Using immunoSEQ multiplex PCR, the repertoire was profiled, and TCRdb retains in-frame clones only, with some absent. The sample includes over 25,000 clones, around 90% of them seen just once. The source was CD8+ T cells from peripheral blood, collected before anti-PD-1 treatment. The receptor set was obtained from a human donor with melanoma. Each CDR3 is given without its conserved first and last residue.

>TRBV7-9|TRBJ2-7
ASSATGEVNEQY
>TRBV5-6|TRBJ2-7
ASSLGVGYEQY
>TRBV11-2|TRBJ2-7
ASSTRQSLSYEQY
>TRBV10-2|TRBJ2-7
ASNGAGGPSYEQY
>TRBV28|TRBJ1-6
ARDSPLH
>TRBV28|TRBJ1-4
ASSLGEGFREKLF
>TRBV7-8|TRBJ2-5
ASSRFLAGGDLQETQY
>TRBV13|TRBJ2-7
ASSVANKGSDEQY
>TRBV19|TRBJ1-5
ASSISPYSNQPQH
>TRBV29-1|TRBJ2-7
SVWTGGSYEQY
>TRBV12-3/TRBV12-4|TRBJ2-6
ATRYGANVLT
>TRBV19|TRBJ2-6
ASSISGFGANVLT
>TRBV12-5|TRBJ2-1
ASGLYGAEQF
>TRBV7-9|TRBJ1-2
ASSPRGGAHYGYT
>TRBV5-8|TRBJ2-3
ASSFTDTQY
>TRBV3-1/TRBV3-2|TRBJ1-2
ASSQDPASWGYT
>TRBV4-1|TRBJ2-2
ASSGRPGEAGELF